This passage covers 8 T cell receptor beta chains from one sample sequenced in a study of T cells in Graves' hyperthyroidism and ophthalmopathy (dated by TCRdb to between 2018 and 2021). Library creation used multiplex PCR. The listed sequencing device is Illumina HiSeq 2000. TCR beta CDR3 regions were amplified from RNA transcripts. The first round of RT-PCR for the TCR CDR3 was performed with the HTBI primer set and the Qiagen OneStep RT-PCR kit. TCRdb cleaned the public reads at Q25 with fastp, built clones with MiXCR and kept in-frame beta chains. Duplicate CDR3 protein sequences are folded into a single record with the most common DNA and genes. In all, the sample holds about 250,000 distinct CDR3 sequences, and around 22% of those were seen once. 64% of the sample rests with the top ten. The sequenced sample was blood. All receptors derive from a man in his thirties or forties with Graves' ophthalmopathy.

This clonotype was picked up a small number of times. J is TRBJ1-3 and V is TRBV7-8, with 9 nucleotides matching TRBD1. This CDR3 contains 16 residues. CDR1 is SGHVS, CDR2 FQNEAQ, per germline. Germline trimming cut 4 bases from V and 1 base from J; bases unmatched to any gene: 5. The CDR3 reads CASSYSGQGSGNTIYF. CDR3 bases: TGTGCCAGCAGCTATTCTGGACAGGGGTCTGGAAACACCATATATTTT.

This clonotype was picked up many times. V gene TRBV28 combines with J gene TRBJ2-3, with 15 bases lining up with TRBD2. Germline CDR1 is MDHEN and CDR2 is SYDVKM. J was trimmed by 3 bases and V by 5 bases; bases with no gene match: 9. The CDR3 is 18 residues long. DNA of the CDR3: TGTGCCAGCAGTCCCAGGACTAGCGGGAGGGCTAGGACAGATACGCAGTATTTT. Translated: CASSPRTSGRARTDTQYF.

There are a few counts of this clonotype. At one end the junction does not follow the germline gene, possibly because of a read error. The CDR3 here is CASSETTIVAGANVLTF. Here the CDR3 DNA reads TGTGCCAGCAGTGAAACTACTATTGTTGCTGGGGCCAACGTCCTGACTTTC. This sequence joins TRBV10-3 and TRBJ2-6; D is undetermined. CDR1 is ENHRY and CDR2 is SYGVKD in the germline V gene. This CDR3 spans 17 amino acids.

This chain joins TRBV5-6 and TRBJ2-2; 8 nucleotides line up with TRBD1. Losses at the gene ends were 2 bases for V and 2 bases for J; bases not matched to a gene: 11. CDR1 is SGHDT, CDR2 YYEEEE, per germline. CDR3 size: 18 residues. The chain's CDR3 is CASSFTGTGFSNTGELFF. The CDR3, as DNA: TGTGCCAGCAGCTTTACCGGGACAGGTTTTTCCAACACCGGGGAGCTGTTTTTT.

This clonotype was recorded many times. The V and J genes are TRBV11-2 and TRBJ1-1, with 7 bases aligning to TRBD1. CDR1 and CDR2 from the germline V gene are SGHAT and FQNNGV. V lost 3 bases and J lost 6; bases outside the gene matches: 10. The CDR3 sequence is 15 residues long. CDR3 protein: CASSFRQGETAEAFF. In DNA form, the CDR3 reads TGTGCCAGCAGCTTTAGACAGGGAGAGACAGCTGAAGCTTTCTTT.

The chain carries TRBV5-1 and TRBJ2-7; D is possibly TRBD1 or TRBD2 (5 bases each). From germline, CDR1 is SGHRS and CDR2 YFSETQ. With 0 bases removed from V and 2 bases from J, the gap between germline ends came to 12 bases. The CDR3 covers 15 residues. The CDR3 spells CASSLDGTAAYEQYF. CDR3 sequence (DNA): TGCGCCAGCAGCTTGGACGGGACGGCCGCCTACGAGCAGTACTTC.

In its sample, this clonotype was seen many times. The CDR3 DNA reads TGCAGTGCTAGAGAGAGACTAGCGGGCAATGAGCAGTTCTTC. Translating gives CSARERLAGNEQFF. The chain uses TRBV20-1 and TRBJ2-1, with 10 positions matching TRBD2. Looked up from germline, CDR1 is DFQATT and CDR2 is SNEGSKA (reference sequence). CDR3 length: 14 amino acids. V lost 0 bases and J lost 6; bases outside the gene matches: 2.

The rearrangement uses TRBV19 and TRBJ2-7; D not certain. This CDR3 spans 17 amino acids. Trimming took 4 bases from V and 5 from J, leaving 24 bases between them. Germline CDR1 LNHDA, CDR2 SQIVND (reference sequence). This chain's CDR3 is CASSTSSGPSRPDEQYF. CDR3 DNA sequence: TGTGCCAGTAGTACCTCCTCCGGCCCGAGTCGGCCCGACGAGCAGTACTTC.